The sequence of this T cell receptor (beta chain) was determined in a study of human T cells and chemical hapten exposure. V gave up 4 bases and J gave up 8 bases, with 15 bases separating them. The CDR3 covers 13 residues. The V gene's germline CDR1 is SQVTM and CDR2 ANQGSEA. TCRdb recomputed calls from the RACE reads with MiXCR, one row per CDR3 protein. The sample includes roughly 100,000 distinct CDR3 sequences, roughly 8.5% of them seen just once. As for time point: healthy volunteer bleed at 2 weeks. Total RNA was isolated from whole blood that had not been fractionated. This clonotype appeared many times.

The chain links TRBV29-1 to TRBJ2-1; D gene ambiguous. The sequence came from a female donor in good health. Some clones in this sample may be carry-over from other donors' samples. Source material: whole blood. CDR3 loop: CSVVSPTRDEQFF. CDR3 DNA sequence: TGCAGCGTTGTAAGTCCCACCCGCGATGAGCAGTTCTTC.